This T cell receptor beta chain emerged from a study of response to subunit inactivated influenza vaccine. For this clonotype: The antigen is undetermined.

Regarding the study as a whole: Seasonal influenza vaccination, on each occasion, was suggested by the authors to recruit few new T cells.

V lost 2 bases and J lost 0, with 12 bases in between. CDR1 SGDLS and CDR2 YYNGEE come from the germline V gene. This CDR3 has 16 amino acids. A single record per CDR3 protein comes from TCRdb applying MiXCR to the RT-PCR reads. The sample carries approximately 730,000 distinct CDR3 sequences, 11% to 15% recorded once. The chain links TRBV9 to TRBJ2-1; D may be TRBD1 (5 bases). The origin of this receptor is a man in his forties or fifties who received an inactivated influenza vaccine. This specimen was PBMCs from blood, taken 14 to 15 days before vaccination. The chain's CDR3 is CASSVVGQSSYNEQFF. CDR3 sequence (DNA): TGTGCCAGCAGCGTTGTTGGACAAAGCTCCTACAATGAGCAGTTCTTC.